This TCR beta chain derives from a study of T-cell reconstitution after alpha-beta-depleted transplantation in children. This clonotype occurred many times. During its preparation, the TCRbeta library received unique molecular identifiers. TCRdb re-called the PCR reads with MiXCR, one entry per CDR3 protein. The data hold about 480,000 distinct CDR3 sequences, with about 12% observed a single time. The specimen was PBMCs from the stem cell graft donor, collected from the stem cell graft. The clonotype comes from a human donor who donated a stem cell graft to a child with combined immunodeficiency.

The CDR3 DNA reads TGTGCCAGCAGCGTAGGCGGGACACCGAGGCAAGAGACCCAGTACTTC. Protein product: CASSVGGTPRQETQYF. The V and J genes are TRBV9 and TRBJ2-5; either TRBD1 or TRBD2 may fit D (6 bases each). Trimming left V 0 bases short and J 2 bases short, with 14 bases between. The CDR3 loop spans 16 amino acids. The V gene's germline CDR1 is SGDLS and CDR2 YYNGEE.